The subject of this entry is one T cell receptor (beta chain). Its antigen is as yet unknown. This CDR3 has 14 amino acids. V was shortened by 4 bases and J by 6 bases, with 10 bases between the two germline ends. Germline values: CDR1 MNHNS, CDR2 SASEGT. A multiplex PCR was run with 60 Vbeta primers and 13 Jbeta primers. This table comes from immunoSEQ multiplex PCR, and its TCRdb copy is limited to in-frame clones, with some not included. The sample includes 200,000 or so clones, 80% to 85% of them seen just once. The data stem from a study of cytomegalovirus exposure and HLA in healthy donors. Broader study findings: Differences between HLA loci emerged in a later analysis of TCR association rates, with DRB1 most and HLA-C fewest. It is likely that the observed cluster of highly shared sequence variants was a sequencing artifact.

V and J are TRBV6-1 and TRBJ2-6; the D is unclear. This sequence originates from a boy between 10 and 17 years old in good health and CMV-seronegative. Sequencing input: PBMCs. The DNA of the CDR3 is TGTGCCAGCAGTGTATTAACAGAGGCCAACGTCCTGACTTTC. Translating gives CASSVLTEANVLTF.